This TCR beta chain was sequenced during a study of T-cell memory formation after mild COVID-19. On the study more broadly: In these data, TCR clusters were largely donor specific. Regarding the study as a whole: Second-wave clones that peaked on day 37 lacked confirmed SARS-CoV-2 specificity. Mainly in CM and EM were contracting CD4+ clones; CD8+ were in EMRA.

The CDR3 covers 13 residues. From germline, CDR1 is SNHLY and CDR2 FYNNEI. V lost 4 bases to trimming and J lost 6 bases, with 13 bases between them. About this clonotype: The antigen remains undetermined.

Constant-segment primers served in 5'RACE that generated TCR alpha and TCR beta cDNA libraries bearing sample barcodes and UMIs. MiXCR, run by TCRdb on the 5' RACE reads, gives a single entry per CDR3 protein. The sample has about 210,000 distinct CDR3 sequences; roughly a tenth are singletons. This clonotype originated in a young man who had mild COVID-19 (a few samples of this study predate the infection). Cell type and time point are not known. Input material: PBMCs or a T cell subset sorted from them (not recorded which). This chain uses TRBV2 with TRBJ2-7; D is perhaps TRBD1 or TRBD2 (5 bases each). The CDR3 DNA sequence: TGTGCCAGCAGTGTGGGGGTGAGGGTCGAGCAGTACTTC. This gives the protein CASSVGVRVEQYF.